This entry is about one T cell receptor (beta chain). The entry originates in a study of T cell changes during pregnancy in multiple sclerosis. This CDR3 has 15 amino acids. V lost 6 bases, J lost 4 bases, and 9 bases stayed unmatched. Germline-derived CDR1 and CDR2 are MNHNS and SASEGT. Method: immunoSEQ multiplex PCR; TCRdb's copy keeps in-frame clones and lacks some. The repertoire includes tens of thousands of clones, approximately 92% of them detected once, and approximately 3% sits in the top ten. The source of this sequence is a female donor in good health, enrolled as a control in a pregnancy study. The sequencing used peripheral blood, collected in the second trimester of pregnancy. The V gene is TRBV6-1, the J gene TRBJ2-3, with 8 bases lining up with TRBD2. CDR3 bases: TGTGCCAGCAGGGAGCGGGAGTGGAGTCCAGATACGCAGTATTTT. It codes for CASREREWSPDTQYF.